These 15 T cell receptor beta chains originate from one sample sequenced in a study of blood T cell repertoires in COVID-19. TCRdb's copy holds only in-frame clones and misses some; the assay was immunoSEQ multiplex PCR. Of some 160,000 clones in the sample, 84% were seen once. Sequenced input: peripheral blood. The receptors originated from a man between 65 and 85 years old with active or convalescent COVID-19.

The chain uses TRBV29-1 and TRBJ1-2; 9 bases align to TRBD1. Unmatched junction bases numbered 6, after V lost 6 bases and J lost 4 bases. CDR1 and CDR2 (germline): SQVTM, ANQGSEA. The CDR3 contains 13 residues. The CDR3 protein is CSVIGTGTYGYTF. The CDR3 DNA reads as TGCAGCGTCATCGGGACAGGGACCTATGGCTACACCTTC.

This clone appeared once. The genes are TRBV5-1 and TRBJ2-3, with 11 positions matching TRBD2. The CDR3 length is 21 residues. V lost 0 bases to trimming and J lost 2 bases; unmatched junction nucleotides: 17. From germline, CDR1 is SGHRS and CDR2 YFSETQ. The CDR3 bases are TGCGCCAGCAGCTTGGCCGTGACTAGCGGGATTTCTTCTTACTACACAGATACGCAGTATTTT. Translated: CASSLAVTSGISSYYTDTQYF.

V and J are TRBV3-1 (or the pseudogene TRBV3-2) and TRBJ2-3; TRBD2 aligns across 9 bases. This CDR3 is built from 15 residues. V was clipped by 4 bases and J by 0 bases; unmatched bases: 2. The germline V gene encodes CDR1 LGHDT and CDR2 YNNKEL (reference sequence). CDR3 sequence (DNA): TGTGCCAGCAGCCTTAGCGGGGGCAGCACAGATACGCAGTATTTT. It encodes CASSLSGGSTDTQYF.

Only one count was recorded for this clone. CDR3 amino acids: CASSTGLVYGYTF. The CDR3 coding sequence is TGTGCCAGCTCCACCGGGTTAGTCTATGGCTACACCTTC. V usage is TRBV18 and J usage is TRBJ1-2; D is uncertain. Deletions cut 6 bases from V and 4 bases from J, with 12 bases between. Germline V CDR1 and CDR2: KGHSH, LQKENI. The CDR3 totals 13 residues.

The chain has TRBV6-5 and TRBJ2-7; D possibly corresponds to TRBD2 (6 bases). From germline, CDR1 is MNHEY and CDR2 SVGAGI. CDR3 length: 12 amino acids. Trimming pared 6 bases from V and 4 bases from J, leaving 10 bases between. The CDR3 protein is CASRTGDYEQYF. In DNA form, the CDR3 reads TGTGCCAGCAGAACGGGAGATTACGAGCAGTACTTC.

V is TRBV4-3 and J is TRBJ2-3; the D gene is possibly TRBD1 (5 bases). With 4 bases removed from V and 3 bases from J, the gap between germline ends came to 11 bases. The CDR3 is made up of 14 amino acids. Germline assignment: CDR1 LGHNA and CDR2 YSLEER. The CDR3 is CASSPGRVTDTQYF. Written as DNA, the CDR3 is TGCGCCAGCAGCCCAGGCAGGGTGACAGATACGCAGTATTTT.

The chain has TRBV29-1 and TRBJ1-5; D is perhaps TRBD1 (6 bases). The CDR3 runs to 12 residues. V was trimmed by 5 bases and J by 4 bases, leaving 9 bases between them. The germline gives CDR1 SQVTM, CDR2 ANQGSEA. In DNA form, the CDR3 reads TGCAGCGTTCAGGGGCTGAATCAGCCCCAGCATTTT. Its protein is CSVQGLNQPQHF. Complete variable domain (other parts from reference TRBV29-1 and TRBJ1-5): SAVISQKPSRDICQRGTSLTIQCQVDSQVTMMFWYRQQPGQSLTLIATANQGSEATYESGFVIDKFPISRPNLTFSTLTVSNMSPEDSSIYLCSVQGLNQPQHFGDGTRLSIL.

The chain joins TRBV16 to TRBJ1-4; 7 bases line up with TRBD1. V lost 6 bases and J lost 3; bases outside the gene matches: 7. This CDR3 is 15 amino acids long. From germline, CDR1 is KGHSY and CDR2 FQNENV. The CDR3 loop reads CASSRNRGANEKLFF. The CDR3 DNA sequence: TGTGCCAGCAGTCGAAACAGGGGCGCTAATGAAAAACTGTTTTTT.

The rearrangement links TRBV5-4 to TRBJ2-1; 15 nucleotides agree with TRBD2. CDR1 SGHNT and CDR2 YYREEE come from the germline V gene (reference sequence). V lost 0 bases to trimming and J lost 7 bases; unmatched junction nucleotides: 8. The CDR3 has 18 amino acids. Here the CDR3 reads CASSLGRTSGRAENEQFF. In nucleotides, the CDR3 is TGTGCCAGCAGCTTGGGCCGGACTAGCGGGAGGGCCGAGAATGAGCAGTTCTTC.

The chain uses TRBV9 and TRBJ2-7; 7 bases map to TRBD2. CDR3 length: 13 amino acids. The germline gives CDR1 SGDLS, CDR2 YYNGEE. Germline trimming cut 3 bases from V and 1 base from J; bases unmatched to any gene: 1. The DNA for the CDR3 is TGTGCCAGCAGCGGCGGGGGTTCCTACGAGCAGTACTTC. This encodes CASSGGGSYEQYF.

The chain employs TRBV15 and TRBJ1-1; D might be TRBD1 (6 bases). The length of the CDR3 is 13 residues. V lost 5 bases, J lost 2 bases, and 9 bases lay in between. CDR1 LNHNV and CDR2 YYDKDF come from the germline V gene (reference sequence). The CDR3 DNA reads TGTGCCACCAGCGGACAGCAAAACACTGAAGCTTTCTTT. Residues: CATSGQQNTEAFF.

The DNA of the CDR3 is TGTGCCAGCAGTTCCCCCCGGGACAAAAGCTCCTACGAGCAGTACTTC. This translates into CASSSPRDKSSYEQYF. The chain recombines TRBV6-5 with TRBJ2-7; weak D call: TRBD1 (6 bases). Germline V CDR1 and CDR2: MNHEY, SVGAGI. There are 16 residues in the CDR3. Between the trimmed V and J ends, which lost 4 bases and 0 bases, there was a span of 16 bases.

This rearrangement joins TRBV10-3 to TRBJ2-7, with 8 nucleotides matching TRBD1. V lost 5 bases, J lost 4 bases, and 10 bases stayed unmatched. The CDR3 sequence is 15 residues long. Germline CDR1 ENHRY, CDR2 SYGVKD. The DNA for the CDR3 is TGTGCCATCAGTTCATCCGGGACAGGATCTTACGAGCAGTACTTC. This codes for CAISSSGTGSYEQYF.

The J gene is TRBJ2-5, the V gene TRBV5-6; TRBD1 agrees at 8 bases. Germline CDR1 is SGHDT and CDR2 is YYEEEE. This CDR3 contains 14 residues. After removal of 3 bases from V and 4 bases from J, the junction contained 5 bases not matched to a gene. CDR3 region: CASSSRDRLETQYF. The CDR3 nucleotides read TGTGCCAGCAGCTCGCGGGACAGGTTAGAGACCCAGTACTTC.

The gene calls are TRBV5-4 and TRBJ2-3; 11 bases are a match to TRBD2. The CDR3 has 16 amino acids. Germline CDR1 and CDR2: SGHNT and YYREEE (reference sequence). The V segment lost 0 bases and the J segment 5 bases; nucleotides outside the gene matches: 5. In DNA form, the CDR3 reads TGTGCCAGCAGCTTGGGCCTAGCGGGGGGTGTAGATACGCAGTATTTT. It translates to CASSLGLAGGVDTQYF.